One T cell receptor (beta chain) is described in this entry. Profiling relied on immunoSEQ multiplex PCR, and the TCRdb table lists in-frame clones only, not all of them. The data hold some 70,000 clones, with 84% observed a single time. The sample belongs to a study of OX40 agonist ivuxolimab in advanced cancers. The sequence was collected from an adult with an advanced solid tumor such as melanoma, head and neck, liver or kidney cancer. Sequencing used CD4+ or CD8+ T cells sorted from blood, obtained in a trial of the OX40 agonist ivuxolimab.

The DNA for the CDR3 is TGTGCCAGCAGCTCTGGTGGGACAGGTTGGGGCAATCAGCCCCAGCATTTT. This translates into CASSSGGTGWGNQPQHF. V gene TRBV5-5 combines with J gene TRBJ1-5, with TRBD1 matching 8 bases. Germline assignment: CDR1 SGHKS and CDR2 YYEKEE (reference sequence). This CDR3 has 17 residues. V shed 3 bases, J shed 2 bases, and the junction held 10 bases outside the gene matches.